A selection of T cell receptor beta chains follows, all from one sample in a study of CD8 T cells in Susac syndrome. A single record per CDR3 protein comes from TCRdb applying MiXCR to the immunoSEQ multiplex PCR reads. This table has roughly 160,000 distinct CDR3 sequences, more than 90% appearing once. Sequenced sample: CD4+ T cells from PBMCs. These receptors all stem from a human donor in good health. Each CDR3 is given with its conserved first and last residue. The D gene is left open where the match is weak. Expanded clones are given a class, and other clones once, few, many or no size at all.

CASSRTGKNGYTF | TGTGCCAGCAGTCGGACAGGGAAGAATGGCTACACCTTC | 13 | TRBJ1-2 | NA | TRBV12-3/TRBV12-4 | TRBD1
CASSITQGAGTEAFF | TGTGCCAGCAGCATAACACAGGGGGCGGGCACTGAAGCTTTCTTT | 15 | TRBJ1-1 | once | TRBV7-2 | TRBD1
CSALTGIGHEQYF | TGCAGTGCGCTGACAGGGATAGGCCACGAGCAGTACTTC | 13 | TRBJ2-7 | NA | TRBV20-1 | TRBD1
CASSEGQVTSEQYF | TGTGCCAGCAGTGAAGGACAGGTGACGAGCGAGCAGTACTTC | 14 | TRBJ2-7 | NA | TRBV2 | NA
CASSLSDRLSSYEQYF | TGCGCCAGCAGTCTTTCGGACAGGTTGAGCTCCTACGAGCAGTACTTC | 16 | TRBJ2-7 | NA | TRBV23-1 | TRBD1
CASSLGDGGYGYTF | TGTGCCAGCAGCTTGGGGGACGGAGGCTATGGCTACACCTTC | 14 | TRBJ1-2 | NA | TRBV7-9 | NA
CASSRPRNTGELFF | TGCGCCAGCAGTCGGCCCAGGAACACCGGGGAGCTGTTTTTT | 14 | TRBJ2-2 | once | TRBV23-1 | NA
CASSGQGLRDTQYF | TGTGCCAGCAGCGGACAGGGGCTTAGAGATACGCAGTATTTT | 14 | TRBJ2-3 | NA | TRBV3-1 | TRBD1
CASMGGANYGYTF | TGTGCCAGCATGGGGGGTGCTAACTATGGCTACACCTTC | 13 | TRBJ1-2 | NA | TRBV6-5 | NA
CAWSPQPGTGGADEQFF | TGTGCCTGGAGCCCCCAGCCCGGGACAGGGGGAGCGGATGAGCAGTTCTTC | 17 | TRBJ2-1 | NA | TRBV30 | TRBD1
CASSLEMGQPQHF | TGCGCCAGCAGCTTGGAGATGGGTCAGCCCCAGCATTTT | 13 | TRBJ1-5 | NA | TRBV5-1 | NA
CASSRDSQVTDTQYF | TGTGCCAGCAGTCGGGACAGCCAGGTCACAGATACGCAGTATTTT | 15 | TRBJ2-3 | NA | TRBV2 | TRBD1
CASSSHRGGNQPQHF | TGTGCCAGCAGCTCCCATCGGGGGGGGAATCAGCCCCAGCATTTT | 15 | TRBJ1-5 | NA | TRBV7-9 | NA
CSARQGAGYGYTF | TGCAGTGCTAGACAGGGGGCAGGGTATGGCTACACCTTC | 13 | TRBJ1-2 | few | TRBV20-1 | TRBD1
CASSKRQGFGETQYF | TGTGCCAGCAGCAAACGACAGGGATTTGGAGAGACCCAGTACTTC | 15 | TRBJ2-5 | NA | TRBV7-9 | TRBD1
CASSLYGDTGEQYF | TGTGCCAGCAGCTTATACGGGGATACGGGCGAGCAGTACTTC | 14 | TRBJ2-7 | NA | TRBV27 | NA
CASSQGSGTDTQYF | TGTGCCAGCAGCCAAGGATCAGGCACAGATACGCAGTATTTT | 14 | TRBJ2-3 | NA | TRBV3-1 | NA
CSASAYQETQYF | TGCAGCGCCTCAGCGTACCAAGAGACCCAGTACTTC | 12 | TRBJ2-5 | NA | TRBV29-1 | NA
CSALDRDRVETQYF | TGCAGTGCCCTCGACCGGGACAGGGTGGAGACCCAGTACTTC | 14 | TRBJ2-5 | NA | TRBV20-1 | TRBD1
CASSYDRDQPQHF | TGTGCCAGCAGTTATGACCGAGATCAGCCCCAGCATTTT | 13 | TRBJ1-5 | once | TRBV2 | NA
CASKTGSYEQYF | TGTGCCAGCAAGACAGGGTCCTACGAGCAGTACTTC | 12 | TRBJ2-7 | NA | TRBV12-3/TRBV12-4 | TRBD1
CATSDLPSDTQYF | TGTGCCACCAGTGATTTGCCCTCAGATACGCAGTATTTT | 13 | TRBJ2-3 | NA | TRBV24-1 | NA
CASSSPRGSSYEQYF | TGTGCCAGCAGCTCGCCTCGGGGGAGCTCCTACGAGCAGTACTTC | 15 | TRBJ2-7 | NA | TRBV7-2 | NA
CASSQDTAYNEQFF | TGCGCCAGCAGCCAAGACACAGCCTACAATGAGCAGTTCTTC | 14 | TRBJ2-1 | NA | TRBV4-3 | NA
CAWRSIGSNYGYTF | TGTGCCTGGAGGTCGATCGGGTCAAACTATGGCTACACCTTC | 14 | TRBJ1-2 | NA | TRBV30 | NA
CASSSRTLYEQYF | TGTGCCAGCTCATCCCGGACCCTTTACGAGCAGTACTTC | 13 | TRBJ2-7 | NA | TRBV18 | NA
CATSGSGFQPQHF | TGTGCCACCAGTGGGTCCGGGTTTCAGCCCCAGCATTTT | 13 | TRBJ1-5 | NA | TRBV24-1 | NA
CAWSLMADEQFF | TGTGCCTGGAGTCTAATGGCCGATGAGCAGTTCTTC | 12 | TRBJ2-1 | NA | TRBV30 | NA
CAWQGLAGVRSDTQYF | TGTGCCTGGCAGGGACTAGCGGGGGTACGGTCAGATACGCAGTATTTT | 16 | TRBJ2-3 | NA | TRBV30 | TRBD2
CASSFGNRVAETQYF | TGTGCCAGCAGTTTTGGTAACAGGGTAGCAGAGACCCAGTACTTC | 15 | TRBJ2-5 | once | TRBV28 | NA
CASSTGTGLTGELFF | TGTGCCAGCAGTACAGGGACAGGGCTTACCGGGGAGCTGTTTTTT | 15 | TRBJ2-2 | NA | TRBV27 | TRBD1